Listed below are T cell receptor beta chains from one sample, sequenced in a study of T cells in Graves' hyperthyroidism and ophthalmopathy. From the multiplex PCR reads, TCRdb called clonotypes with MiXCR, one entry per CDR3 protein. The table shows fewer than 350,000 distinct CDR3 sequences, with approximately 19% occurring only once. Sample: blood. These receptors were obtained from a man aged 45-60 years with Graves' ophthalmopathy. The CDR3 runs from the conserved cysteine through the conserved F or W. D genes are given only for firm matches. Clone size is given for some rows only: seen once, a few or many times, or a class if the clone is expanded.

v_gene,d_gene,j_gene,abundance,CDR3nt,CDR3aa
TRBV6-5,.,TRBJ2-5,few,TGTGCCAGCAGTTACTCGAGGGGCAAGGAGACCCAGTACTTC,CASSYSRGKETQYF
TRBV27,TRBD2,TRBJ2-1,many,TGTGCCAGCAGTTTAGCGGGAGTCGGCAACAATGAGCAGTTCTTC,CASSLAGVGNNEQFF
TRBV4-1,.,TRBJ2-7,few,TGCGCCAGCAGCGTACGACTAGAAGGGGCGCTTACCGAGCAGTACTTC,CASSVRLEGALTEQYF
TRBV12-3/TRBV12-4,TRBD2,TRBJ2-3,many,TGTGCCAGCAGTTCGAGACTAGCGGGGGTCACAGATACGCAGTATTTT,CASSSRLAGVTDTQYF
TRBV2,TRBD2,TRBJ2-3,.,TGTGCCAGCAGTGACCTAATTCTAGCGGGAGGCACAGATACGCAGTATTTT,CASSDLILAGGTDTQYF
TRBV30,TRBD2,TRBJ2-7,many,TGTGCCTTGTTTACGGGGGGGAACTACGAGCAGTACTTC,CALFTGGNYEQYF
TRBV28,.,TRBJ2-1,.,TGTGCCAGCAGTTCTTCTCTCCTCGGGAATGAGCAGTTCTTC,CASSSSLLGNEQFF
TRBV28,TRBD2,TRBJ2-1,.,TGTGCCAGCAGGGGACTAGCGGGAAAGACCCCCTACAATGAGCAGTTCTTC,CASRGLAGKTPYNEQFF
TRBV4-1,.,TRBJ1-2,few,TGCGCCAGCAGCCAACGGACGGAGTATGGCTACACCTTC,CASSQRTEYGYTF
TRBV28,.,TRBJ1-1,few,TGTGCCAGCAGTTTATTTGAGAACACTGAAGCTTTCTTT,CASSLFENTEAFF
TRBV12-3/TRBV12-4,.,TRBJ2-7,many,TGTGCCAGCAGCCGTGAAGGGACTCACTCCTACGAGCAGTATTTC,CASSREGTHSYEQYF
TRBV4-1,TRBD1,TRBJ1-3,.,TGCGCCAGCAGCCAAGCCTGGACAGGAGGGGACACCATATATTTT,CASSQAWTGGDTIYF
TRBV24-1,TRBD1,TRBJ2-1,many,TGTGCCACCAGTGATTTGCCGGGACAGCTGAATTCCTACAATGAGCAGTTCTTC,CATSDLPGQLNSYNEQFF
TRBV24-1,.,TRBJ1-2,many,TGTGCCACCAGTGATTTGCCAGGGGTTGGCTACACCTTC,CATSDLPGVGYTF
TRBV4-1,TRBD2,TRBJ2-7,.,TGCGCCAGCAGCCAACCGGGGGGCGAGCAGTACTTC,CASSQPGGEQYF
TRBV5-1,TRBD2,TRBJ2-5,.,TGCGCCAGCAGCTTTGGGAGCGGGAAAGAGACCCAGTACTTC,CASSFGSGKETQYF
TRBV6-5,.,TRBJ2-3,many,TGTGCCAGCAGTTACCCGCTGGTCGAAGCCGACACTTACACAGATACGCAGTATTTT,CASSYPLVEADTYTDTQYF
TRBV5-1,TRBD2,TRBJ2-1,few,TGCGCCAGCAGCTTGGAGAGCGGGAGAGATGAGCAGTTCTTC,CASSLESGRDEQFF
TRBV20-1,.,TRBJ1-1,few,TGCAGTGCTAGACCCAGGGCGGCCACTGAAGCTTTCTTT,CSARPRAATEAFF
TRBV7-9,.,TRBJ2-3,.,TGTGCCAGCAGCTTAGGCGGGGTACCTAGCACAGATACGCAGTATTTT,CASSLGGVPSTDTQYF
TRBV2,TRBD1,TRBJ2-7,many,TGTGCCAGCAGTGAGAGACCGGGACAGGGTCTTACTTTCTACGAGCAGTACTTC,CASSERPGQGLTFYEQYF
TRBV11-2,TRBD2,TRBJ2-3,.,TGTGCCAGCAGCTTGCAACGGGGTTTAGCGGGGCCTAGCACAGATACGCAGTATTTT,CASSLQRGLAGPSTDTQYF
TRBV3-1,TRBD1,TRBJ1-1,.,TGTGCCAGCAGGGTGGGACAGGCGACCACTGAAGCTTTCTTT,CASRVGQATTEAFF
TRBV19,.,TRBJ2-5,few,TGTGCCAGTAGTATAGCGGCTCGTCGGCAAGAGACCCAGTACTTC,CASSIAARRQETQYF
TRBV10-3,.,TRBJ1-1,many,TGTGCCATCAGTGAGCCAGCCACTGAAGCTTTCTTT,CAISEPATEAFF
TRBV7-8,.,TRBJ1-6,few,TGTGCCAGCAGCTTAGAGGGACACTCTAATTCACCCCTCCACTTT,CASSLEGHSNSPLHF
TRBV20-1,TRBD1,TRBJ2-3,.,TGCGGTGCTAGAGATGCCAGGGGGCAGGCAGATACGCAGTATTTT,CGARDARGQADTQYF
TRBV11-3,.,TRBJ1-1,many,TGTGCCAGCAGCTTAGAAGACCCCGATGAAGCTTTCTTT,CASSLEDPDEAFF
TRBV6-1,.,TRBJ1-2,many,TGTGCCAGCAGTAACCCCCAGAGATATGGCTACACCTTC,CASSNPQRYGYTF
TRBV2,.,TRBJ2-7,.,TGTGCCAGCAGTGATTTGGCGAACTACGAGCAGTACTTC,CASSDLANYEQYF
TRBV6-2/TRBV6-3,.,TRBJ2-5,.,TGTGCCAGCAGTTACTCAGGGGTAGCCAGTCAAGAGACCCAGTACTTC,CASSYSGVASQETQYF
TRBV7-3,.,TRBJ2-3,.,TGTGCCAGCAGCTTCGCCGCTCCCTCAGATACGCAGTATTTT,CASSFAAPSDTQYF
TRBV29-1,.,TRBJ2-1,few,TGCAGCGGTGCCAGTCCGGGAGAGCAGTTCTTC,CSGASPGEQFF
TRBV2,.,TRBJ1-2,.,TGTGCCAGCAGTTACTCGGTCTTCACAGGGTATGGCTACACCTTC,CASSYSVFTGYGYTF
TRBV5-1,TRBD1,TRBJ1-1,.,TGCGCCAGCAGCTTGGTTGGGACAGGATGGAACACTGAAGCTTTCTTT,CASSLVGTGWNTEAFF
TRBV19,.,TRBJ2-7,.,TGTGCCAGTAGTATCCTGGGCAGCAGCTACGAGCAGTACTTC,CASSILGSSYEQYF
TRBV20-1,TRBD1,TRBJ1-5,.,TGCAGTGCTAGAGATATTACGGGACAGTCATATCAGCCCCAGCATTTT,CSARDITGQSYQPQHF
TRBV19,.,TRBJ1-1,.,TGTGCCACTCAAGCCCCAGGCGCTATCGAAGCTTTCTTT,CATQAPGAIEAFF
TRBV5-6,.,TRBJ2-7,once,TGTGCCAGCAGACGGGAATCGGACACAAGTACCTACGAGCAGTACTTC,CASRRESDTSTYEQYF
TRBV7-9,.,TRBJ2-1,many,TGTGCCAGCAGCTTAGCCTCGGGGGAAGGTGGGGGCAATGAGCAGTTCTTC,CASSLASGEGGGNEQFF
TRBV6-1,TRBD1,TRBJ2-3,.,TGTGCCAGCACCTCCGGGGGACAGGGCACAGATACGCAGTATTTT,CASTSGGQGTDTQYF
TRBV28,TRBD1,TRBJ2-1,few,TGTGCCAGCAGTTCGGGACAGGGCCCCTACAATGAGCAGTTCTTC,CASSSGQGPYNEQFF
TRBV2,.,TRBJ2-7,many,TGTGCCAGCAGTGCTGAAGGAGGCGGTCTCCTCTCCTACGAGCAGTACTTC,CASSAEGGGLLSYEQYF
TRBV19,.,TRBJ2-3,few,TGTGCCAGTAGTATTACAGGCCCAGATACGCAGTATTTT,CASSITGPDTQYF
TRBV15,TRBD1,TRBJ1-1,few,TGTGCCACCAGCAGAGATTCTAACAGGGGAGATGAAGCTTTCTTT,CATSRDSNRGDEAFF
TRBV9,TRBD1,TRBJ2-1,.,TGTGCCAGCAGTGCTCAAACAGGGGGCCGGCAGTTCTTC,CASSAQTGGRQFF
TRBV5-5,.,TRBJ2-1,few,TGTGCCAGCAGCTTGGAGTCTAGCTTCGATGAGCAGTTCTTC,CASSLESSFDEQFF
TRBV11-1,.,TRBJ2-3,.,TGTGCCAGCAGCTTCTCAGCGGCACACACAGATACGCAGTATTTT,CASSFSAAHTDTQYF
TRBV10-3,.,TRBJ1-5,many,TGTGCCATCAGTGGCAGCAATCAGCCCCAGCATTTT,CAISGSNQPQHF
TRBV11-2,.,TRBJ2-2,many,TGTGCCAGCAGCTTAGCAAAGGGTAGCACCGGGGAGCTGTTTTTT,CASSLAKGSTGELFF
TRBV7-9,.,TRBJ2-1,many,TGTGCCAGCAGCTTAGAACTCACGGCCCATGAGCAGTTCTTC,CASSLELTAHEQFF
TRBV7-3,.,TRBJ2-5,many,TGTGCCAGCAGCCCCGGTTCGGGACAAGAGACCCAGTACTTC,CASSPGSGQETQYF
TRBV3-1,.,TRBJ2-6,many,TGTGCCAGCAGCCCCCTCCCTGGGGCCAACGTCCTGACTTTC,CASSPLPGANVLTF
TRBV14,.,TRBJ2-5,.,TGTGCCAGCAGCCAAGATAATAGAGAGACCCAGTACTTC,CASSQDNRETQYF
TRBV7-9,.,TRBJ1-5,many,TGTGCCAGCAGCGGCTACAATCAGCCCCAGCATTTT,CASSGYNQPQHF
TRBV28,.,TRBJ1-3,.,TGTGCCAGCAATAACTTTGGAAACACCATATATTTT,CASNNFGNTIYF
TRBV20-1,.,TRBJ2-5,few,TGCAGTGCTCTCCTTCGGGAGACCCAGTACTTC,CSALLRETQYF
TRBV2,.,TRBJ2-1,many,TGTGCCAGCACAAAGGACAATGAGCAGTTCTTC,CASTKDNEQFF
TRBV7-9,.,TRBJ1-5,many,TGTGCCAGCAGCTCGGGGGGGGTACGACAGCCCCAGCATTTT,CASSSGGVRQPQHF
TRBV2,TRBD2,TRBJ2-3,many,TGTGCCAGCATCCTAGCGGGAGGGATGGCAGATACGCAGTATTTT,CASILAGGMADTQYF